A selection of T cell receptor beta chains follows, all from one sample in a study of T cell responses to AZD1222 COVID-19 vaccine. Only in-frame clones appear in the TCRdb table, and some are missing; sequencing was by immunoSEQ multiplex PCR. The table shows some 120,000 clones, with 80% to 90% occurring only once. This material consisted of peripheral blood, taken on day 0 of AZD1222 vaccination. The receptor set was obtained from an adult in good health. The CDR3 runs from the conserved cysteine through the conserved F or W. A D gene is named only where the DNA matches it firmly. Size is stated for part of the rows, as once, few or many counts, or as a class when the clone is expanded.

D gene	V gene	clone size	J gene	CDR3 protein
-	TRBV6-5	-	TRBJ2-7	CASSYVDPRSVYEQYF
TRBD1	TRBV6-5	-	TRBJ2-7	CASRTGGEQYF
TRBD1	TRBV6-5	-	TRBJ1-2	CASSYHPQGIDGYTF
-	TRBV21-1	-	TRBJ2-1	CASSQVGCWDEQFF
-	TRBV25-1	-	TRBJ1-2	CASSEYLNYGYTF
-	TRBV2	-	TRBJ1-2	CASRDLNYGYTF
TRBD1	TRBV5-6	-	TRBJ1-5	CASSFWGRRQGNQPQHF
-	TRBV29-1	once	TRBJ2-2	CSAGERTDTGELFF
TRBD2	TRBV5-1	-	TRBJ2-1	CASSLSPSGNPSYNEQFF
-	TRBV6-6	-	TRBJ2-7	CASSYSRQPSYEQYF
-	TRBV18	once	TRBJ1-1	CASSPGLSDTEAFF
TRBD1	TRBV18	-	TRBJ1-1	CASSRNRGRNTEAFF
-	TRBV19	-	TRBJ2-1	CASRGAGTYNEQFF
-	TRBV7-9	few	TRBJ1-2	CASSLSGDYGYTF
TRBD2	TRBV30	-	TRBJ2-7	CAWSPLGTRTFEQYF
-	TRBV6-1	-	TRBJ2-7	CASSEFPGRGNEQYF
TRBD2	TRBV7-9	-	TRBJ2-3	CASSLRTSGRSTDTQYF
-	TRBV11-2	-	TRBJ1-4	CASSPRRNEKLFF
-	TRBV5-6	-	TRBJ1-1	CASSLIRERDTEAFF
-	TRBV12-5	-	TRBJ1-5	CASALGTQGPSTIPYGYSNQPQHF
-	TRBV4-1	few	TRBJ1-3	CASSQDGGPDGNTIYF
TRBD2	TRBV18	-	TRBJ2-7	CASSRIGGESSEQYF
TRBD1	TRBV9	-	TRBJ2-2	CASSHGGQGAGELFF
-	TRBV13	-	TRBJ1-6	CASSLGQNSVSPLHF
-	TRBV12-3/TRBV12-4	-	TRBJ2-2	CASTWDITGELFF
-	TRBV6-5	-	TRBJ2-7	CASTGPTAPYEQYF
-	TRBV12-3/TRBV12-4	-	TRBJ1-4	CASSLGEKLFF
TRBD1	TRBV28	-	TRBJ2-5	CASSTDRGPDPQETQYF
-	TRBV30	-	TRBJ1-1	CAWSVIMAEAFF
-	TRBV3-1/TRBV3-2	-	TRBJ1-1	CASSQAGGGNTEAFF
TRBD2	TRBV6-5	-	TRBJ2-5	CASKPGTIQETQYF
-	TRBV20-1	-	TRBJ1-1	CSAGGESTEAFF
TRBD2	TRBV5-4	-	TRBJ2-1	CASSLRVAGVDEQFF
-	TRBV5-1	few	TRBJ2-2	CASSPRQLGDTGELFF
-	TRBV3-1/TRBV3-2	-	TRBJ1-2	CASSQAGAGNYGYTF
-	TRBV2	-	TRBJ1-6	CASSDLLSSYNSPLHF
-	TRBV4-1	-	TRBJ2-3	CASNPPGDVTQYF
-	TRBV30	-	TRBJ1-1	CAWSVQLEAFF
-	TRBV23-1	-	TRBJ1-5	CASSRQSGLRSNQPQHF
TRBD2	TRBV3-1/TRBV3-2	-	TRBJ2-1	CASSHRVAGVDEQFF
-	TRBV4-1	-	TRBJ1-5	CASSQPGHHQPQHF
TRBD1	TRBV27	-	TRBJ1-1	CASSLRGGNTEAFF